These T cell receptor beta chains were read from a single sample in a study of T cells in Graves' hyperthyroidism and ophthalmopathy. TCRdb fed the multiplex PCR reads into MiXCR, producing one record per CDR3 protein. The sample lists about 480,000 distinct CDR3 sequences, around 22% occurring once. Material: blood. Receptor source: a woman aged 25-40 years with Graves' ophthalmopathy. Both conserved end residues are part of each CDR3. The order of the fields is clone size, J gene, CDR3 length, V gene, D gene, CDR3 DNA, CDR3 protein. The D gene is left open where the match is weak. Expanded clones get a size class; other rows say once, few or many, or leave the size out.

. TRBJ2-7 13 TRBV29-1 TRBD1 TGCAGCACACGCTCGACAGGGGTCTCCGAGCAGTACTTC CSTRSTGVSEQYF
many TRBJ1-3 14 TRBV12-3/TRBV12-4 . TGTGCCAGCAGGCAGGGGCACTCTGGAAACACCATATATTTT CASRQGHSGNTIYF
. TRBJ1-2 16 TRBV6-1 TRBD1 TGTGCCAGCAGTCCACGGTCAGGGACAGACATATATGGCTACACCTTC CASSPRSGTDIYGYTF
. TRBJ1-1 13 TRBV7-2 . TGTGCCAGCAGCTTTAAGGTTTCGGCTGAAGCTTTCTTT CASSFKVSAEAFF
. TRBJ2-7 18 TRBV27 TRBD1 TGTGCCAGCAGTTTTTCCGGACAGGGTTGGGGACAACGCTACGAGCAGTACTTC CASSFSGQGWGQRYEQYF
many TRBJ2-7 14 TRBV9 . TGTGCCAGCAGCGGACGGGACACCGCCTACGAGCAGTACTTC CASSGRDTAYEQYF
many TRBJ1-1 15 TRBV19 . TGTGCCAGTAGTATAGATCGGCAGGGAGACACTGAAGCTTTCTTT CASSIDRQGDTEAFF
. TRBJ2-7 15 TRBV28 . TGTGCCAGCAGCCGAGGGCAGGGGAACGCCTACGAGCAGTACTTC CASSRGQGNAYEQYF
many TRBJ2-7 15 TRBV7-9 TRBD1 TGTGCCAGCAGCCGGGGACAGGGCGTGCTCTACGAGCAGTACTTC CASSRGQGVLYEQYF
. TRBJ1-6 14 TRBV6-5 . TGTGCCAGCAGTTACAACGGCGATAATTCACCCCTCCACTTT CASSYNGDNSPLHF
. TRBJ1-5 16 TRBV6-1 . TGTGCCAGCATATGGGCAGCCTTCGATAGCAATCAGCCCCAGCATTTT CASIWAAFDSNQPQHF
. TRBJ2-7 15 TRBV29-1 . TGCAGCGTTGAAGCGGGGCCAGGGGCCACCTACGAGCAGTACTTC CSVEAGPGATYEQYF
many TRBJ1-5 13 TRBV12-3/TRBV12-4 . TGTGCCAGCAGTCCCCCGGGGTCGGGGCCCCAGCATTTT CASSPPGSGPQHF
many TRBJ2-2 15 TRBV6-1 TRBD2 TGTGCCAGCACAGAATTAGCGGGGGGGCCCGGGGAGCTGTTTTTT CASTELAGGPGELFF
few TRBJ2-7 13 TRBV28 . TGTGCCTCCTCCGGGGTTAGCTCCTACGAGCAGTACTTC CASSGVSSYEQYF
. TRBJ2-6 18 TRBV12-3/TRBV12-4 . TGTGCCAGCAGTTTAGCATGGCAGGGTGTCTCTGGGGCCAACGTCCTGACTTTC CASSLAWQGVSGANVLTF
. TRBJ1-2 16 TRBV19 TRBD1 TGTGCCAGTAGTATCCATCGGACAGGACTCAACTATGGCTACACCTTC CASSIHRTGLNYGYTF
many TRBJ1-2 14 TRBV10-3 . TGTGCCATCAGTGAGTTGAACAGCAACTATGGCTACACCTTC CAISELNSNYGYTF
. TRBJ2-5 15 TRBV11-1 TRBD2 TGTGCCAGCAGCGCTAGCGGGGGAAAGCAAGAGACCCAGTACTTC CASSASGGKQETQYF
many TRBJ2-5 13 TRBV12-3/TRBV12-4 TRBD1 TGTGCCAGCAGAGTGGGACAGCAAGAGACCCAGTACTTC CASRVGQQETQYF
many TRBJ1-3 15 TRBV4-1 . TGCGCCAGCAGCCGACTACAGGGAGCTGGAAACACCATATATTTT CASSRLQGAGNTIYF
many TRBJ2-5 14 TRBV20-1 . TGCAGTGCTAGTGATCGGGCAGGGCCTCTAACCCAGTACTTC CSASDRAGPLTQYF
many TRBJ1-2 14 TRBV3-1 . TGTGCCAGCAGCCAAAATACCGGGACGTGGGGCTACACCTTC CASSQNTGTWGYTF
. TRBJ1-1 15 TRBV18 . TGTGCCAGCTCACCATTGGAGACAGAGAACACTGAAGCTTTCTTT CASSPLETENTEAFF